This T cell receptor (beta chain) was profiled in a study of shared clonotypes between healthy human individuals. Whole-study results and caveats: Limitation of the genetic and exposure-history diversity represented came from the few donors.

Investigators spread the genomic DNA of each subset evenly over several immunoSEQ plates. In the source study's methods: In the immunoSEQ data, sequences were junction-only and lacked quality scores, so filtering differed. Using immunoSEQ multiplex PCR, the repertoire was profiled, and TCRdb retains in-frame clones only, with some absent. D and trimming come from the DNA, and the V and J calls and clone size come from that table. The sample carries about 1.1 million clones, more than 75% recorded once. This clone was observed once. What it recognizes is unknown. Other DNA sequences in the same sample also yield this CDR3. The CDR3 is 15 residues long. Germline V CDR1 and CDR2: SGHRS, YFSETQ. The J segment lost 7 bases and the V segment lost 0 bases, leaving 3 bases of the junction unmatched. All donors qualified as healthy HIV-negative adults and had experienced no recent acute infections or vaccinations.

The chain uses TRBV5-1 and TRBJ2-1; 11 bases match TRBD2. The sequence derives from a man younger than 35 in good health. Some clones in this sample may be carry-over from other donors' samples. The sample consisted of memory CD4+ T cells from PBMCs. Sample subset: CD45RA-negative fraction. CDR3 sequence reads: CASSLELAGGNEQFF. CDR3 in DNA: TGCGCCAGCAGCTTGGAGCTAGCGGGAGGAAATGAGCAGTTCTTC.